This T cell receptor beta chain was obtained from a study of blood T cell repertoires in COVID-19. Study context: Whether acute or convalescent, the COVID-19 samples came from the United States, Italy and Spain. Sample material is recorded as cDNA or gDNA derived from T cells, B-cell-depleted T cells, or PBMCs.

Authors' processing steps: Scientists estimated how many nucleated cells there were by amplifying reference gene primers. TCRdb's table, derived via immunoSEQ multiplex PCR, lists solely in-frame clones and lacks some. V and J calls and clone size come straight from that table; D and trimming were deduced from the DNA. This table has fewer than 130,000 clones, roughly 85% appearing once. The CDR3 has 15 amino acids. Per the germline V gene, CDR1 is MDHEN and CDR2 is SYDVKM. The V and J ends lost 6 bases and 2 bases respectively, with 16 bases between them. The sequencing sample was made of peripheral blood. The TCR originated in a human donor in a cohort sampled during active COVID-19. V is TRBV28 and J is TRBJ1-2; D uncertain. CDR3 nucleotide sequence: TGTGCCAGCAGCGACATAGAGACGGTAAACTATGGCTACACCTTC. Translating gives CASSDIETVNYGYTF.